These 29 T cell receptor beta chains originate from one sample sequenced in a study of breast tumors, draining lymph nodes, adjacent tissues. In TCRdb, the multiplex PCR reads were re-called with MiXCR into one record per CDR3 protein. Seen here are about 130,000 distinct CDR3 sequences, approximately 20% observed once, and the top ten hold approximately 2.7%. Axillary draining lymph nodes of breast cancer patients supplied the node samples. Source material: axillary lymph node tissue. The receptors come from a female donor with breast cancer. Some clones in this sample may be carry-over from other donors' samples.

This clonotype was picked up many times. This chain joins TRBV20-1 and TRBJ2-1, with D possibly being TRBD2 (6 bases). V shed 5 bases and J shed 8 bases, with 25 bases lying between them. CDR3 length: 16 amino acids. CDR1 and CDR2 from the germline V gene are DFQATT and SNEGSKA (reference sequence). The CDR3 DNA reads TGCAGTGCTTTCAGGGACTCGCAAGCCAAACAACATGAGCAGTTCTTC. Protein: CSAFRDSQAKQHEQFF.

Ten or more counts support this clonotype. The CDR3 sequence is CASSYRHGLEYNSPLHF. The CDR3 nucleotides are TGTGCCAGCAGTTATCGACACGGATTGGAGTATAATTCACCCCTCCACTTT. The V gene is TRBV6-6, the J gene TRBJ1-6; no clear D gene. Trimming left V 3 bases short and J 4 bases short, with 16 bases between. Germline-derived CDR1 and CDR2 are MNHNY and SVGAGI (reference sequence). The CDR3 extends over 17 amino acids.

This clonotype was seen ten or more times. The J gene is TRBJ2-1, the V gene TRBV11-3; possible D gene TRBD2, 6 bases. The germline V gene has CDR1 SGHNT and CDR2 YENEEA. The ends were cut back, 4 bases at V and 1 base at J, with 20 bases in the middle. The CDR3 contains 18 residues. DNA for the CDR3: TGTGCCAGCAGCTGGGGGGTGGGCCTCGGGAGTTCCTACAATGAGCAGTTCTTC. Residues: CASSWGVGLGSSYNEQFF.

This clonotype was seen ten or more times. This chain uses TRBV12-3 or TRBV12-4 with TRBJ1-2; no clear D gene. The V gene lost 0 bases and the J gene lost 4 bases, with 15 bases spanning the gap. This CDR3 region has 16 residues. CDR3: CASSLADEAKPYGYTF. The DNA for the CDR3 is TGTGCCAGCAGTTTAGCGGACGAGGCGAAGCCCTATGGCTACACCTTC.

At least ten counts were recorded for this clonotype. This sequence joins TRBV9 and TRBJ2-1, with 9 bases identical to TRBD1. The germline V gene encodes CDR1 SGDLS and CDR2 YYNGEE. With 2 bases clipped from V and 4 bases from J, the junction kept 7 bases outside the gene matches. CDR3 size: 16 residues. The CDR3 bases are TGTGCCAGCAGCGTTACAGGGGGCGGCAATTACAATGAGCAGTTCTTC. Encoded protein: CASSVTGGGNYNEQFF. The variable domain in full, with the rest retrieved from reference TRBV9 and TRBJ2-1, is DSGVTQTPKHLITATGQRVTLRCSPRSGDLSVYWYQQSLDQGLQFLIQYYNGEERAKGNILERFSAQQFPDLHSELNLSSLELGDSALYFCASSVTGGGNYNEQFFGPGTRLTVL.

Turning to this clonotype: A much larger clone sits a single nucleotide away, making a read error possible. The chain couples TRBV20-1 to TRBJ2-3; D is perhaps TRBD1 (5 bases). Germline V lookup: CDR1 DFQATT, CDR2 SNEGSKA (reference sequence). The CDR3 consists of 15 residues. Deletions cut 3 bases from V and 0 bases from J, with 13 bases between. The CDR3 loop reads CSARDNSSSTDTQYF. CDR3 nucleotide sequence: TGCAGTGCTAGGGACAACAGCTCTAGCACAGATACGCAGTATTTT.

A word on this clonotype: A read error may explain this, as a much larger clone is one base away. The J gene is TRBJ2-3, the V gene TRBV10-2; a weak D match, TRBD2 (7 bases). The CDR3 runs 18 residues. From germline, CDR1 is WSHSY and CDR2 SAAADI. The germline V and J ends were trimmed by 7 bases and 2 bases, with 25 bases remaining between them. The CDR3 DNA reads as TGCGCCAGCATGGTTCGGGGGGCCCCCGGACAGAACACAGATACGCAGTATTTT. This gives the protein CASMVRGAPGQNTDTQYF.

This clonotype has ten or more counts. V and J are TRBV20-1 and TRBJ2-5, with D perhaps matching TRBD2 (7 bases). The CDR3 spans 12 residues. CDR1 and CDR2 from the germline V gene are DFQATT and SNEGSKA (reference sequence). DNA for the CDR3: TGCAGCGGAAAAGGGGGGGGAGAGACCCAGTACTTC. Its protein is CSGKGGGETQYF.

In its sample, this clonotype was seen many times. As DNA, the CDR3 is TGCAGCGTTCAGGGGGCAATGTACGAGCAGTACTTC. This encodes CSVQGAMYEQYF. The chain links TRBV29-1 to TRBJ2-7, with 8 positions matching TRBD1. Trimming at V came to 5 bases and at J to 4 bases, leaving 4 bases not matched to a gene. The CDR3 runs to 12 residues. CDR1 and CDR2 (germline): SQVTM, ANQGSEA.

This clonotype has ten or more counts. The chain employs TRBV6-5 and TRBJ1-3; tentatively, D is TRBD1 (5 bases). V shed 6 bases and J shed 4 bases, with 10 bases lying between them. The CDR3 contains 13 residues. The germline V gene has CDR1 MNHEY and CDR2 SVGAGI. The CDR3 protein is CASRQGTGNTIYF. CDR3 DNA: TGTGCCAGCAGGCAGGGTACGGGAAACACCATATATTTT.

This clonotype was seen many times. The rearrangement uses TRBV6-6 and TRBJ2-1; no firm D call. CDR1 and CDR2 (germline): MNHNY, SVGAGI (reference sequence). V lost 7 bases to trimming and J lost 0 bases, with 7 bases between them. The CDR3 runs 13 residues. Here the CDR3 DNA reads TGTGCCAGCACTTCAGGCTCCTACAATGAGCAGTTCTTC. It is translated as CASTSGSYNEQFF.

This clonotype was counted ten times or more. CDR3 in amino acids: CSASPFGQGNPYEQYF. The CDR3 DNA sequence: TGCAGTGCTAGCCCATTCGGACAGGGAAATCCCTACGAGCAGTACTTC. The V gene is TRBV20-1, the J gene TRBJ2-7; TRBD1 matches 8 bases. CDR1 and CDR2 (germline): DFQATT, SNEGSKA (reference sequence). The CDR3 runs 16 residues. With 3 bases clipped from V and 2 bases from J, the junction kept 12 bases outside the gene matches.

On this clonotype: A read error is possible here, since a much larger clone lies one base away. V usage is TRBV19 and J usage is TRBJ2-1, with 7 bases lining up with TRBD2. This CDR3 is 12 amino acids long. The ends lost 6 bases at V and 12 bases at J; junction bases unmatched: 8. Germline V gene sequence: CDR1 LNHDA, CDR2 SQIVND (reference sequence). The CDR3, as DNA: TGTGCCAGTAGCATCGGGGGGAGTGGGCAGTTCTTC. This codes for CASSIGGSGQFF.

In this sample, this clonotype turned up many times. CDR3 nucleotides: TGTGCCAGCAGTTCCGGGACAGGGGAGTATTTT. It translates to CASSSGTGEYF. This rearrangement joins TRBV27 to TRBJ2-3, with 10 bases identical to TRBD1. This CDR3 has 11 amino acids. Germline loops: CDR1 MNHEY, CDR2 SMNVEV (reference sequence). V was pared by 4 bases and J by 13 bases, with 2 bases of the junction left unmatched.

The V and J genes are TRBV24-1 and TRBJ1-2, with a tentative D call TRBD1 (5 bases). This CDR3 spans 13 amino acids. The V end was cut by 3 bases, the J end by 7 bases, with 11 bases between. The germline CDR1 and CDR2 sequences are KGHDR and SFDVKD. Here the CDR3 DNA reads TGTGCCACCAGTGATAGGGGTTTGCGTGGCTACACCTTC. Translating gives CATSDRGLRGYTF.

To note about this clonotype: A clone one base away is much larger, so this may be a read error. The chain joins TRBV20-1 to TRBJ2-7, with D perhaps TRBD1 (6 bases). Germline loops: CDR1 DFQATT, CDR2 SNEGSKA (reference sequence). CDR3 length: 16 amino acids. V was cut by 6 bases and J by 7 bases, with 28 bases left in between. CDR3 protein: CSAPPRPGDTYNEQYF. The CDR3 bases are TGCAGTGCCCCCCCCCGACCCGGGGACACTTACAATGAGCAGTACTTC.

The rearrangement uses TRBV27 and TRBJ1-5; no clear D. This CDR3 region has 14 residues. Trimming stripped 5 bases from V and 7 bases from J, with 15 bases between. From germline, CDR1 is MNHEY and CDR2 SMNVEV (reference sequence). Written as DNA, the CDR3 is TGTGCCAGCAGTCTTCGGGAGGGAGTCCAGCCCCAGCATTTT. Amino acids: CASSLREGVQPQHF.

In the case of this clonotype: A read error may be the cause here, since a much bigger clone is one base away. J is TRBJ1-2 and V is TRBV6-6; D possibly corresponds to TRBD1 (5 bases). CDR3 length: 17 amino acids. Germline assignment: CDR1 MNHNY and CDR2 SVGAGI (reference sequence). CDR3 protein: CASSYSRDAQLNYGYAF. The CDR3 nucleotides are TGTGCCAGCAGTTACTCCCGGGACGCTCAGCTTAACTATGGCTACGCCTTC.

The sample holds many counts of this clonotype. The chain recombines TRBV5-6 with TRBJ1-5; a possible D gene is TRBD1 (5 bases). CDR1 and CDR2 from the germline V gene are SGHDT and YYEEEE. Trimming took off 0 bases at V and 0 bases at J, with 16 bases between the two ends. CDR3 size: 18 residues. CDR3: CASSLALSRQFSNQPQHF. CDR3 DNA sequence: TGTGCCAGCAGCTTGGCCCTCTCCCGACAGTTTAGCAATCAGCCCCAGCATTTT.

This clonotype has ten or more counts. The chain uses TRBV19 and TRBJ2-3; possible D gene TRBD2, 6 bases. This CDR3 is built from 14 residues. Germline CDR1 and CDR2: LNHDA and SQIVND (reference sequence). The germline V and J ends were trimmed by 4 bases and 0 bases, with 8 bases remaining between them. The DNA of the CDR3 is TGTGCCAGTAGTAAACTAGCAAGCACAGATACGCAGTATTTT. Its translation is CASSKLASTDTQYF.

This clonotype was found many times. V gene TRBV7-2 combines with J gene TRBJ1-3, with 7 bases matching TRBD1. The length of the CDR3 is 15 residues. The germline V gene has CDR1 SGHTA and CDR2 FQGNSA. Unmatched junction bases numbered 8, after V lost 5 bases and J lost 4 bases. CDR3 nucleotides: TGTGCCAGCAGCCAAAAGACAGGGCTAGGAAACACCATATATTTT. This codes for CASSQKTGLGNTIYF.

This clonotype occurred many times. This chain connects TRBV7-2 to TRBJ2-7, with TRBD2 matching 12 bases. CDR1 SGHTA and CDR2 FQGNSA come from the germline V gene. V was clipped by 5 bases and J by 2 bases; unmatched bases: 10. The CDR3 has 17 residues. This CDR3 reads CASSTRGSSGGAYEQYF. The CDR3 DNA reads TGTGCCAGCAGCACTAGAGGGTCTAGCGGGGGGGCCTACGAGCAGTACTTC.

The chain recombines TRBV12-3 or TRBV12-4 with TRBJ2-2; D not certain. The CDR3 spans 12 residues. V lost 10 bases to trimming and J lost 6 bases, with 12 bases between them. The DNA for the CDR3 is TGTGCCACTGAAGACTTGTCCGGGGAGCTGTTTTTT. Its translation is CATEDLSGELFF.

This clonotype was detected ten times or more. The J gene is TRBJ2-5, the V gene TRBV29-1, with D uncertain. The CDR3 extends over 11 amino acids. Per germline, CDR1 SQVTM and CDR2 ANQGSEA. V was shortened by 6 bases and J by 6 bases, with 11 bases between the two germline ends. The DNA for the CDR3 is TGCAGCGTGGAGTTTCGGAAGACCCAGTACTTC. Amino acid sequence: CSVEFRKTQYF.

The rearrangement links TRBV7-3 to TRBJ2-2; D perhaps matches TRBD1 (5 bases). CDR1 and CDR2 from the germline V gene are SGHTA and FQGTGA. Trimming pared 1 base from V and 6 bases from J, leaving 15 bases between. The CDR3 is 16 residues long. CDR3 nucleotide sequence: TGTGCCAGCAGCTTAAAGGTGGGGCCCGGCGCCGGGGAGCTGTTTTTT. Translated: CASSLKVGPGAGELFF.

This clonotype was seen many times. V usage is TRBV18 and J usage is TRBJ2-7; D is uncertain. The CDR3 contains 12 residues. The ends were cut back, 3 bases at V and 7 bases at J, with 10 bases in the middle. From germline, CDR1 is KGHSH and CDR2 LQKENI. This chain's CDR3 is CASSPSGQEQYF. The CDR3 DNA reads as TGTGCCAGCTCACCTTCAGGTCAAGAGCAGTACTTC.

For this clonotype: This may come from a read error, since a much larger clone is one base off. The chain is built from TRBV29-1 and TRBJ2-5; 11 bases are shared with TRBD2. Germline lookup yields CDR1 SQVTM and CDR2 ANQGSEA. Unmatched junction bases numbered 9, after V lost 4 bases and J lost 5 bases. The CDR3 is 15 residues long. The CDR3 here is CSVVPSGGMRETQYF. CDR3 DNA: TGCAGCGTTGTACCTAGCGGGGGGATGAGGGAGACCCAGTACTTC.

This clonotype was counted a few times. The rearrangement joins TRBV10-3 to TRBJ2-4, with D perhaps TRBD1 or TRBD2 (9 bases each). The V end was cut by 10 bases, the J end by 3 bases, with 25 bases between. There are 17 residues in the CDR3. CDR1 ENHRY and CDR2 SYGVKD come from the germline V gene. The CDR3, as DNA: TGTGCCACGGGACAGGGAGTAGCGGGAGATGTCAAAAACATTCAGTACTTC. Protein sequence: CATGQGVAGDVKNIQYF.

There are many counts of this clonotype. The rearrangement uses TRBV7-2 and TRBJ2-7; no definite D call. There are 15 residues in the CDR3. Germline V CDR1 and CDR2: SGHTA, FQGNSA. Trimming took 1 base from V and 0 from J, leaving 10 bases between them. Here the CDR3 DNA reads TGTGCCAGCAGCTTAGTTGGCAGAAACTCCTACGAGCAGTACTTC. It encodes CASSLVGRNSYEQYF.